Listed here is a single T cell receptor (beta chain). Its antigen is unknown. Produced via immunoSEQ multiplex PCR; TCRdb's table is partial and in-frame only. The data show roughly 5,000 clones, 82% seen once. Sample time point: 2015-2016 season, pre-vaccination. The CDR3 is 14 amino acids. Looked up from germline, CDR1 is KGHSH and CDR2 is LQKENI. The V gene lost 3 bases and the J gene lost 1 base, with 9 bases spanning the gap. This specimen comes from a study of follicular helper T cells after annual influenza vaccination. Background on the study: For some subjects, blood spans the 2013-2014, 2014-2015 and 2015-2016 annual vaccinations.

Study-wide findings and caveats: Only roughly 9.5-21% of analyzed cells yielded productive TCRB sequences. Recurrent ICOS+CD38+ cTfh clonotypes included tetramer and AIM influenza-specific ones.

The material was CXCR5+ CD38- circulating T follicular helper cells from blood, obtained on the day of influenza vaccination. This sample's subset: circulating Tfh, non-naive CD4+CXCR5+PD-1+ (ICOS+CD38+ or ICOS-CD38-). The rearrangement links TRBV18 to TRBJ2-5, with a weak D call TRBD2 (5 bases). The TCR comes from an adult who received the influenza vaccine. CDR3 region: CASSPEAGQETQYF. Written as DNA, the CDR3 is TGTGCCAGCTCACCGGAGGCGGGCCAAGAGACCCAGTACTTC.